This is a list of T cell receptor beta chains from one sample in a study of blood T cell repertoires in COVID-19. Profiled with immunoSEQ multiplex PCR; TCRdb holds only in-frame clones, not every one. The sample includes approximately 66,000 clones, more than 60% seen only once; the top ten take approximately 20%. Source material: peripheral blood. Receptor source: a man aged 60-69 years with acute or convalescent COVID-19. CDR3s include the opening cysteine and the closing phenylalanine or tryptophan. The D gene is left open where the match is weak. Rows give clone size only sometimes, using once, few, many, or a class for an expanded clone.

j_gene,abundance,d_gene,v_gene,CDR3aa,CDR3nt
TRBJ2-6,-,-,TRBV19,CASSGQVYSGANVLTF,TGTGCCAGTAGTGGGCAGGTTTACTCTGGGGCCAACGTCCTGACTTTC
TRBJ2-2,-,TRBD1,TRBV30,CAWRARDRDTGELFF,TGTGCCTGGAGGGCCCGGGACAGGGACACCGGGGAGCTGTTTTTT
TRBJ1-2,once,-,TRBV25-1,CASSEYGGGVRYGYTF,TGTGCCAGCAGTGAATATGGGGGGGGAGTTAGGTATGGCTACACCTTC
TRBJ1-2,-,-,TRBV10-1,CAKDRDLNYGYTF,TGCGCCAAGGACCGGGATCTTAACTATGGCTACACCTTC
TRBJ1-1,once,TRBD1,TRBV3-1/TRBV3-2,CASSPQTGVGAEAFF,TGTGCCAGCAGCCCTCAGACAGGGGTAGGCGCTGAAGCTTTCTTT
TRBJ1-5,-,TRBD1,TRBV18,CASSQGQTDSNQPQHF,TGTGCCAGCTCTCAGGGACAGACCGATAGCAATCAGCCCCAGCATTTT
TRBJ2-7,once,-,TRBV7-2,CASSLEGLREQYF,TGTGCCAGCAGCTTAGAGGGACTGCGGGAGCAGTACTTC
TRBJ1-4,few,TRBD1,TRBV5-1,CASSFRGQGEKLFF,TGCGCCAGCAGCTTCAGGGGGCAAGGTGAAAAACTGTTTTTT
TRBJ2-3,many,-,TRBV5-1,CASSSTRGWADTQYF,TGCGCCAGCAGCTCCACACGCGGATGGGCAGATACGCAGTATTTT
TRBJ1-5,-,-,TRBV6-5,CASSYRGFGQPQHF,TGTGCCAGCAGTTACAGGGGATTCGGGCAGCCCCAGCATTTT
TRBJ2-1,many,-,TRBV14,CASSQDRGLASYNEQFF,TGTGCCAGCAGCCAAGATAGGGGCCTAGCGTCTTACAATGAGCAGTTCTTC
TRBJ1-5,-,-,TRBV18,CASSPRKDSQPQHF,TGTGCCAGCTCACCCAGAAAAGATTCTCAGCCCCAGCATTTT
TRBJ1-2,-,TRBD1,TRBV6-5,CASTTTGDYGYTF,TGTGCCAGCACAACCACAGGGGACTATGGCTACACCTTC
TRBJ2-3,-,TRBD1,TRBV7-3,CASSLDRGTDTQYF,TGTGCCAGCAGCTTGGACAGGGGCACAGATACGCAGTATTTT
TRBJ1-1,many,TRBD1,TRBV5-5,CASSWGTDTEAFF,TGTGCCAGCAGCTGGGGGACAGATACTGAAGCTTTCTTT
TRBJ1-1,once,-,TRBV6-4,CASSEEVNTEAFF,TGTGCCAGCAGTGAAGAGGTGAACACTGAAGCTTTCTTT
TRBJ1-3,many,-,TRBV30,CAWSVGEGENTIYF,TGTGCCTGGAGTGTAGGGGAAGGAGAAAACACCATATATTTT
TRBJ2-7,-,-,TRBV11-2,CASSPHAGSPYEQYF,TGTGCCAGCAGCCCCCACGCGGGAAGCCCCTACGAGCAGTACTTC
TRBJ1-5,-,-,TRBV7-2,CASSLQGNQPQHF,TGTGCCAGCAGCCTCCAGGGAAATCAGCCCCAGCATTTT
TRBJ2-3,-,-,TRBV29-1,CSVERPTHTDTQYF,TGCAGCGTTGAACGGCCGACTCACACAGATACGCAGTATTTT
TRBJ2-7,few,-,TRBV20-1,CSAGRGWEQYF,TGCAGTGCAGGCCGAGGCTGGGAGCAGTACTTC
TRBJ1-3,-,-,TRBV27,CASSLFQGNGNTIYF,TGTGCCAGCAGTTTATTTCAGGGGAACGGAAACACCATATATTTT
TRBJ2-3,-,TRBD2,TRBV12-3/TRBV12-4,CAIRGEGTDTQYF,TGTGCCATTCGAGGGGAGGGTACAGATACGCAGTATTTT
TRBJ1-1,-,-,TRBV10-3,CAISPGDKTEAFF,TGTGCCATCTCTCCAGGGGATAAAACTGAAGCTTTCTTT
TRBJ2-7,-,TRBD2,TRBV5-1,CASSLAPAGVYEQYF,TGCGCCAGCAGCTTGGCCCCAGCGGGGGTCTACGAGCAGTACTTC
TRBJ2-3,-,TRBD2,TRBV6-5,CASSRTSDSTDTQYF,TGTGCCAGCAGCCGGACTAGCGACAGTACAGATACGCAGTATTTT
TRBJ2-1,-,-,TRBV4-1,CASGVAPGSYNEQFF,TGCGCCAGCGGAGTGGCTCCGGGCTCCTACAATGAGCAGTTCTTC
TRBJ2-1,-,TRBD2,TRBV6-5,CASRLGGSYNEQFF,TGTGCCAGTCGATTGGGGGGGAGCTACAATGAGCAGTTCTTC